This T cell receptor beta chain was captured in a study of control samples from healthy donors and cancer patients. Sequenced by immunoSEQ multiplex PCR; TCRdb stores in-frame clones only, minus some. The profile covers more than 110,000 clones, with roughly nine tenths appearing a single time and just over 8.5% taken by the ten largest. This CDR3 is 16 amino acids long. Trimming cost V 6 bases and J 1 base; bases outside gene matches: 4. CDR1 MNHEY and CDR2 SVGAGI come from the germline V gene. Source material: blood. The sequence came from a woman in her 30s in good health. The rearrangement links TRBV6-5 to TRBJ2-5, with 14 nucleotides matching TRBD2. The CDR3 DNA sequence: TGTGCCAGCAGCTACGGACTAGCGGGAGGCCAAGAGACCCAGTACTTC. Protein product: CASSYGLAGGQETQYF.